This record looks at one TCR beta chain sequence and its context. The antigen remains unidentified. Every bit of the isolated RNA underwent reverse transcription, so sequencing read expressed TCRB transcripts. Assay: immunoSEQ multiplex PCR; the TCRdb copy retains only in-frame clones and omits some. The data contain hundreds of thousands of clones, about 29% of them singletons. On average, the one heparinised blood draw given by each donor was roughly 100 mL. This sample was taken from a study of beta chain features in type 1 diabetes. Background on the study: The examined sorted cells totaled 110 million or so across samples.

Notes on the study in general: Moderate yet significant TCRB CDR3 shortening was seen in Type 1 diabetes patients in all four CD4+ subsets. Fewer junction insertions and more nucleotide deletions appeared in type 1 diabetes patients.

Sequencing was performed on naive CD4+ T cells from blood. The clonotype was recovered from a man younger than 35 in good health.

DNA of the CDR3: TGTGCCAGCAGCGCCTCAGGGGGCTTTCAGTATTACGAGCAGTACTTC. Its translation: CASSASGGFQYYEQYF. V is TRBV9 and J is TRBJ2-7; 8 bases are shared with TRBD1. Germline-derived CDR1 and CDR2 are SGDLS and YYNGEE. V was clipped by 3 bases and J by 4 bases; unmatched bases: 12. This CDR3 spans 16 amino acids.